This T cell receptor beta chain appears in the sequencing data of a study of blood T cell dynamics during melanoma immunotherapy. Study-wide context: First-line therapy was either pembrolizumab or nivolumab with ipilimumab for metastatic melanoma. Points from the study as a whole: PBMC repertoires of eventual disease-control patients split at W3 into clonality or diversity gains.

Comments on this clone: The antigen remains unidentified.

Specified time point: week 3, after first cycle of checkpoint inhibitor. At 12 weeks after first infusion, RECIST 1.1 defined response for most patients. Patients with prior systemic cancer treatment, concomitant immunosuppressants, or other active malignancies were excluded. Profiled with immunoSEQ multiplex PCR; TCRdb holds only in-frame clones, not every one. The sample yields roughly 20,000 clones, roughly 85% seen once. The CDR3 consists of 16 residues. The germline gives CDR1 SGHTA, CDR2 FQGNSA. With 4 bases clipped from V and 4 bases from J, the junction kept 10 bases outside the gene matches. The sample in question was blood, obtained from a patient treated with checkpoint blockade. The chain uses TRBV7-2 and TRBJ2-1; the match to TRBD2 covers 7 bases. The sequence was obtained from a human donor with melanoma. CDR3: CASSSIRDYQYNEQFF. CDR3 nucleotides: TGTGCCAGCAGCTCGATCCGGGACTACCAATACAATGAGCAGTTCTTC.